These 29 T cell receptor beta chains came from one sample sequenced in a study of post-analysis software for immune sequencing data. Their cognate antigens are unknown. Prepared TCR beta cDNA libraries contained unique molecular identifiers. TCRdb redid the calling of the PCR reads with MiXCR, one entry per CDR3 protein. The top ten clones hold around 11% of a sample with hundreds of thousands of distinct CDR3 sequences, approximately 60% of them seen once. Study-level results: There were about 5 TRBV segments more frequent in patients than controls, and TRBV5-6, TRBV5-1 and TRBV20-1 were among them.

Sequencing was done on a sample of blood. The source of these receptors is a girl aged 2-10 years with multiple sclerosis.

This chain connects TRBV20-1 to TRBJ2-2; maybe TRBD2 (5 bases). The ends were cut back, 0 bases at V and 4 bases at J, with 12 bases in the middle. The length of the CDR3 is 15 residues. Germline values: CDR1 DFQATT, CDR2 SNEGSKA (reference sequence). Here the CDR3 DNA reads TGCAGTGCTAGAGAGACCAGAGGGAGCACCGGGGAGCTGTTTTTT. Translation: CSARETRGSTGELFF.

The chain has TRBV20-1 and TRBJ2-4; 8 nucleotides match TRBD1. V was clipped by 2 bases and J by 9 bases; unmatched bases: 12. The CDR3 spans 15 residues. The germline V gene has CDR1 DFQATT and CDR2 SNEGSKA (reference sequence). CDR3 in DNA: TGCAGTGCTAGAAAGAAGACAGGGGTCCAAGGCATTCAGTACTTC. It translates to CSARKKTGVQGIQYF.

The rearrangement links TRBV29-1 to TRBJ1-2; D remains ambiguous. The germline CDR1 and CDR2 sequences are SQVTM and ANQGSEA. This CDR3 contains 12 residues. V gave up 3 bases and J gave up 4 bases, with 9 bases separating them. The CDR3 protein is CSVEEGIYGYTF. DNA for the CDR3: TGCAGCGTTGAGGAGGGAATCTATGGCTACACCTTC.

CDR3 sequence (DNA): TGTGCCTGGAGTCCTGGTAATGAGCAGTTCTTC. As protein: CAWSPGNEQFF. The rearrangement uses TRBV30 and TRBJ2-1, with D uncertain. The length of the CDR3 is 11 residues. Trimming took off 2 bases at V and 7 bases at J, with 6 bases between the two ends. Germline loops: CDR1 GTSNPN, CDR2 SVGIG (reference sequence).

The rearrangement joins TRBV4-1 to TRBJ2-3, with 8 bases identical to TRBD1. Trimming took 3 bases from V and 3 from J; bases not matched to a gene: 8. This CDR3 spans 16 amino acids. Germline CDR1 and CDR2: MGHRA and YSYEKL. CDR3: CASSQNPDRVTDTQYF. The CDR3 bases are TGCGCCAGCAGCCAGAATCCGGACAGGGTAACAGATACGCAGTATTTT.

There are a few counts of this clonotype. The V call is TRBV6-2 or TRBV6-3, the J call TRBJ1-1; no definite D call. Trimming pared 4 bases from V and 4 bases from J, leaving 4 bases between. Germline CDR1 MNHEY, CDR2 SVGEGT. This CDR3 has 11 residues. The DNA of the CDR3 is TGTGCCAGCAGTTTCCGCACTGAAGCTTTCTTT. Translating gives CASSFRTEAFF.

The chain couples TRBV7-2 to TRBJ1-2, with a weak D call TRBD1 (5 bases). The CDR3 totals 15 residues. The V end was cut by 4 bases, the J end by 4 bases, with 16 bases between. Germline V gene data show CDR1 as SGHTA and CDR2 as FQGNSA. CDR3 nucleotide sequence: TGTGCCAGCAGCTCTCCCCCCGGGAGGGGCTATGGCTACACCTTC. Residues: CASSSPPGRGYGYTF. The whole variable domain, remainder taken from reference TRBV7-2 and TRBJ1-2, is GAGVSQSPSNKVTEKGKDVELRCDPISGHTALYWYRQSLGQGLEFLIYFQGNSAPDKSGLPSDRFSAERTGGSVSTLTIQRTQQEDSAVYLCASSSPPGRGYGYTFGSGTRLTVV.

The chain joins TRBV11-2 to TRBJ2-1; 12 positions agree with TRBD2. This CDR3 contains 15 residues. V shed 3 bases, J shed 9 bases, and the junction held 6 bases outside the gene matches. Germline V gene data show CDR1 as SGHAT and CDR2 as FQNNGV. The CDR3 reads CASSLLAGGPSEQFF. The CDR3 DNA sequence: TGTGCCAGCAGCTTGCTAGCGGGGGGGCCGAGTGAGCAGTTCTTC.

The J gene is TRBJ2-7, the V gene TRBV5-1; the match to TRBD1 covers 9 bases. Looked up from germline, CDR1 is SGHRS and CDR2 is YFSETQ. The ends lost 4 bases at V and 6 bases at J; junction bases unmatched: 2. This CDR3 has 12 amino acids. The CDR3 loop reads CASSKDRGEQYF. The CDR3 DNA reads TGCGCCAGCAGCAAGGACAGGGGCGAGCAGTACTTC.

The chain recombines TRBV6-6 with TRBJ2-3; no reliable D call. CDR3 length: 14 residues. Between the trimmed V and J ends, which lost 0 bases and 4 bases, there was a span of 8 bases. The germline V gene encodes CDR1 MNHNY and CDR2 SVGAGI (reference sequence). This chain's CDR3 is CASSYSLPADTQYF. For the CDR3, the DNA is TGTGCCAGCAGTTACTCCCTACCCGCAGATACGCAGTATTTT.

This clonotype has just a few counts. In DNA form, the CDR3 reads TGCGCCAGCAGCTTGCGTTCCAGAAACAATGAGCAGTTCTTC. Translated: CASSLRSRNNEQFF. J is TRBJ2-1 and V is TRBV5-1; D is unclear. Germline V lookup: CDR1 SGHRS, CDR2 YFSETQ. This CDR3 contains 14 residues. Trimming took 1 base from V and 5 from J, leaving 10 bases between them.

This clonotype was recorded a few times. The V gene is TRBV6-2 or TRBV6-3, the J gene TRBJ2-3, with 10 bases aligning to TRBD2. Germline V CDR1 and CDR2: MNHEY, SVGEGT. The CDR3 has 16 amino acids. After removal of 6 bases from V and 5 bases from J, the junction contained 11 bases not matched to a gene. The CDR3 loop is CASRRPPSGGKDTQYF. CDR3 DNA sequence: TGTGCCAGCAGGCGCCCTCCTAGCGGGGGTAAAGATACGCAGTATTTT.

The chain uses TRBV7-9 and TRBJ1-5; the D is unclear. The CDR3 consists of 15 residues. Trimming cost V 5 bases and J 1 base, with 12 bases left between them. CDR1 SEHNR and CDR2 FQNEAQ come from the germline V gene (reference sequence). This CDR3 reads CASSPRGGSNQPQHF. In DNA, the CDR3 is TGTGCCAGCAGCCCCCGAGGAGGGAGCAATCAGCCCCAGCATTTT. The whole variable domain, filled in from reference TRBV7-9 and TRBJ1-5, reads DTGVSQNPRHKITKRGQNVTFRCDPISEHNRLYWYRQTLGQGPEFLTYFQNEAQLEKSRLLSDRFSAERPKGSFSTLEIQRTEQGDSAMYLCASSPRGGSNQPQHFGDGTRLSIL.

This clonotype was seen a handful of times. The chain joins TRBV10-2 to TRBJ1-1, with D hard to call. Germline V gives CDR1 WSHSY, CDR2 SAAADI. V lost 3 bases and J lost 0, with 8 bases in between. The CDR3 covers 14 residues. The CDR3 here is CASSDSLMNTEAFF. Written as DNA, the CDR3 is TGCGCCAGCAGTGATTCCCTTATGAACACTGAAGCTTTCTTT.

The rearrangement joins TRBV6-2 or TRBV6-3 to TRBJ2-7, with D hard to call. Germline loops: CDR1 MNHEY, CDR2 SVGEGT. V lost 7 bases to trimming and J lost 3 bases, with 13 bases between them. This CDR3 has 13 amino acids. This chain's CDR3 is CASKRTASYEQYF. The CDR3 DNA follows: TGTGCCAGCAAAAGGACCGCCAGCTACGAGCAGTACTTC.

The chain is built from TRBV20-1 and TRBJ2-3, with a weak D call TRBD1 (6 bases). V lost 6 bases and J lost 5, with 12 bases in between. The CDR3 covers 12 residues. Per the germline V gene, CDR1 is DFQATT and CDR2 is SNEGSKA (reference sequence). CDR3 nucleotide sequence: TGCAGTGCCCCCAGGGGCGGAGATACGCAGTATTTT. Amino acid sequence: CSAPRGGDTQYF.

The chain joins TRBV9 to TRBJ1-1; D might be TRBD1 (6 bases). Looked up from germline, CDR1 is SGDLS and CDR2 is YYNGEE. Trimming removed 4 bases from V and 0 bases from J, with 13 bases in between. The CDR3 is 15 amino acids. CDR3 DNA sequence: TGTGCCAGCAGCAAAGCACAGGGAATGAACACTGAAGCTTTCTTT. Its translation: CASSKAQGMNTEAFF.

This chain joins TRBV29-1 and TRBJ2-1; 9 nucleotides agree with TRBD2. The CDR3 contains 14 residues. Germline V CDR1 and CDR2: SQVTM, ANQGSEA. The trim removed 5 bases at V and 3 bases at J, leaving 5 bases unmatched. CDR3: CSVRSGRGYNEQFF. CDR3 in DNA: TGCAGCGTTCGTAGCGGGAGAGGCTACAATGAGCAGTTCTTC.

V and J are TRBV5-1 and TRBJ2-5; TRBD1 matches 7 bases. Germline assignment: CDR1 SGHRS and CDR2 YFSETQ. Losses at the gene ends were 6 bases for V and 5 bases for J; bases not matched to a gene: 10. CDR3 size: 14 residues. CDR3 amino acids: CASKTDRVRETQYF. The CDR3 DNA sequence: TGCGCCAGCAAGACCGACAGGGTCAGGGAGACCCAGTACTTC.

The chain recombines TRBV5-1 with TRBJ2-5, with no clear D. The end of the DNA aligns better with TRBJ2-7, so the J call may be wrong. The CDR3 covers 13 residues. Germline lookup yields CDR1 SGHRS and CDR2 YFSETQ. DNA for the CDR3: TGCGCCAGCAGCTTGCTAGAAGCCTGCGAGCAGTACTTC. It is translated as CASSLLEACEQYF.

The CDR3 nucleotides read TGTGCCATCAGTGAGTCCATGGGACAGGGTAAAAATGAGCAGTTCTTC. Protein: CAISESMGQGKNEQFF. The rearrangement uses TRBV10-3 and TRBJ2-1; 9 bases are shared with TRBD1. CDR3 length: 16 amino acids. Trimming at V came to 0 bases and at J to 7 bases, leaving 7 bases not matched to a gene. Germline assignment: CDR1 ENHRY and CDR2 SYGVKD.

The chain has TRBV28 and TRBJ2-7, with D possibly matching TRBD2 (5 bases). Germline V lookup: CDR1 MDHEN, CDR2 SYDVKM. This CDR3 contains 12 residues. Trimming cost V 7 bases and J 3 bases, with 10 bases left between them. CDR3 sequence: CASTSRDYEQYF. CDR3 sequence (DNA): TGTGCCAGCACTAGCCGTGACTACGAGCAGTACTTC.

CDR3 sequence reads: CASSPYQGTDTQYF. CDR3 DNA: TGTGCCAGCAGCCCGTATCAGGGGACAGATACGCAGTATTTT. This chain uses TRBV7-9 with TRBJ2-3; perhaps TRBD1 as D (6 bases). V was pared by 5 bases and J by 3 bases, with 12 bases between. Germline CDR1 and CDR2: SEHNR and FQNEAQ (reference sequence). The CDR3 totals 14 residues.

This clonotype was counted only a few times. This rearrangement joins TRBV6-2 or TRBV6-3 to TRBJ2-1; D gene uncertain. Germline V gives CDR1 MNHEY, CDR2 SVGEGT. CDR3 length: 11 residues. Between the trimmed V and J ends, which lost 3 bases and 11 bases, there was a span of 8 bases. The CDR3 spells CASSYSQKQFF. In nucleotides, the CDR3 is TGTGCCAGCAGTTATTCGCAAAAGCAGTTCTTC.

The J gene is TRBJ1-2, the V gene TRBV29-1, with D possibly being TRBD1 (6 bases). Trimming took 5 bases from V and 3 from J, leaving 16 bases between them. Germline V gene lookup returns CDR1 SQVTM and CDR2 ANQGSEA. The CDR3 has 14 residues. The CDR3 protein is CSVTPGGGHYGYTF. The CDR3 nucleotides are TGCAGCGTTACTCCGGGCGGGGGCCACTATGGCTACACCTTC.

V and J are TRBV28 and TRBJ1-2, with a tentative D call TRBD1 (6 bases). V lost 7 bases, J lost 7 bases, and 10 bases lay in between. Germline CDR1 MDHEN, CDR2 SYDVKM. The CDR3 runs to 11 residues. The CDR3 loop is CASTGVIGYTF. The CDR3 DNA reads TGTGCCAGCACAGGGGTCATTGGCTACACCTTC.

The V call is TRBV6-2 or TRBV6-3, the J call TRBJ2-1; no clear D gene. The CDR3 sequence is 14 residues long. With 2 bases removed from V and 4 bases from J, the gap between germline ends came to 9 bases. Germline lookup yields CDR1 MNHEY and CDR2 SVGEGT. CDR3 nucleotides: TGTGCCAGCAGTTACGAGTCCTTTTACAATGAGCAGTTCTTC. Translating it yields CASSYESFYNEQFF.

The chain has TRBV7-9 and TRBJ2-1, with 10 bases that match TRBD1. The germline V gene encodes CDR1 SEHNR and CDR2 FQNEAQ (reference sequence). This CDR3 is built from 14 residues. Trimming at V came to 3 bases and at J to 7 bases, leaving 3 bases not matched to a gene. In DNA form, the CDR3 reads TGTGCCAGCAGCTTTGGGACAGGGGCGAATGAGCAGTTCTTC. This encodes CASSFGTGANEQFF.

The rearrangement links TRBV27 to TRBJ1-4, with 10 bases lining up with TRBD1. V gave up 6 bases and J gave up 5 bases; unmatched junction bases: 6. The CDR3 sequence is 15 residues long. The V gene's germline CDR1 is MNHEY and CDR2 SMNVEV (reference sequence). The CDR3 here is CASRDRGFGNEKLFF. The CDR3 DNA reads TGTGCCAGCAGGGACAGGGGGTTTGGAAATGAAAAACTGTTTTTT.